These 10 T cell receptor beta chains came from one sample sequenced in a study of blood T cell repertoires in COVID-19. Using immunoSEQ multiplex PCR, the repertoire was profiled, and TCRdb retains in-frame clones only, with some absent. The table shows approximately 170,000 clones, with about 86% occurring only once. Material for sequencing was peripheral blood. These receptor sequences come from an elderly woman in a cohort sampled during active or convalescent COVID-19.

This chain links TRBV4-3 with TRBJ1-1; the D is unclear. Germline V lookup: CDR1 LGHNA, CDR2 YSLEER. Trimming pared 0 bases from V and 6 bases from J, leaving 14 bases between. This CDR3 comprises 15 residues. The CDR3 loop reads CASSQDPGPQSEAFF. The CDR3 nucleotides read TGCGCCAGCAGCCAAGATCCTGGGCCTCAGTCTGAAGCTTTCTTT.

The gene calls are TRBV10-1 and TRBJ2-7; D is possibly TRBD2 (5 bases). This CDR3 comprises 15 residues. With 7 bases removed from V and 6 bases from J, the gap between germline ends came to 22 bases. CDR1 and CDR2 (germline): WNHNN, SYGVQD (reference sequence). CDR3 nucleotides: TGCGCCAGCACCATCGACTTAGAGGGATGGGGCGAGCAGTACGTC. Encoded protein: CASTIDLEGWGEQYV.

The chain employs TRBV5-1 and TRBJ2-5; 12 bases line up with TRBD2. The CDR3 has 18 amino acids. The V gene end was trimmed by 0 bases and the J gene end by 4 bases; junction bases not matched to a gene: 10. Germline CDR1 and CDR2: SGHRS and YFSETQ. Here the CDR3 reads CASSLGRTSGEGRETQYF. The CDR3 region has the DNA TGCGCCAGCAGCTTGGGCCGGACTAGCGGGGAAGGGCGAGAGACCCAGTACTTC.

The CDR3 region is CATSTGTGNTQYF. The CDR3 DNA reads TGTGCCACCTCGACCGGGACAGGGAATACGCAGTATTTT. The V call is TRBV12-3 or TRBV12-4, the J call TRBJ2-3, with 9 positions matching TRBD1. V lost 10 bases to trimming and J lost 7 bases; unmatched junction nucleotides: 9. The CDR3 totals 13 residues.

The rearrangement uses TRBV7-9 and TRBJ2-1; unclear D gene. V lost 3 bases and J 8 bases, leaving 8 bases between the germline ends. The germline gives CDR1 SEHNR, CDR2 FQNEAQ (reference sequence). The CDR3 is made up of 12 amino acids. The CDR3 reads CASSFEVDEQFF. CDR3 DNA: TGTGCCAGCAGCTTTGAGGTGGATGAGCAGTTCTTC.

V usage is TRBV2 and J usage is TRBJ2-5; D unclear. Trimming shortened V by 3 bases and J by 3 bases, and 17 bases separated the two germline ends. The CDR3 sequence is 16 residues long. Germline CDR1 reads SNHLY; CDR2 reads FYNNEI. CDR3 in DNA: TGTGCCAGCAGTGATATCTTTCGGAACAGTAAAGAGACCCAGTACTTC. It yields the protein CASSDIFRNSKETQYF.

The chain has TRBV29-1 and TRBJ1-1; perhaps TRBD1 as D (6 bases). Germline V lookup: CDR1 SQVTM, CDR2 ANQGSEA. This CDR3 is 11 amino acids long. V lost 4 bases to trimming and J lost 10 bases, with 13 bases between them. The CDR3, as DNA: TGCAGCGTTGGGGACACGACACGAGCTTTCTTT. It yields the protein CSVGDTTRAFF.

This chain links TRBV4-3 with TRBJ2-5, with 8 nucleotides matching TRBD1. The CDR3 has 14 amino acids. J lost 2 bases, V lost 3 bases, and 2 bases had no gene match. The germline V gene encodes CDR1 LGHNA and CDR2 YSLEER. The CDR3 region is CASSHNRGQETQYF. The CDR3 DNA follows: TGCGCCAGCAGCCATAACAGGGGGCAAGAGACCCAGTACTTC.

The chain is built from TRBV30 and TRBJ1-3; D gene unclear. The CDR3 extends over 13 amino acids. Trimming cost V 3 bases and J 2 bases, with 8 bases left between them. Germline loops: CDR1 GTSNPN, CDR2 SVGIG (reference sequence). The CDR3 nucleotides read TGTGCCTGGAGCCGGGATCCTGGAAACACCATATATTTT. As protein: CAWSRDPGNTIYF. The full variable domain, completed using reference TRBV30 and TRBJ1-3, is SQTIHQWPATLVQPVGSPLSLECTVEGTSNPNLYWYRQAAGRGLQLLFYSVGIGQISSEVPQNLSASRPQDRQFILSSKKLLLSDSGFYLCAWSRDPGNTIYFGEGSWLTVV.

This chain joins TRBV21-1 and TRBJ2-7; the table's D call of TRBD1 was not tested on the DNA. TRBV21-1 is labeled a pseudogene. The CDR3 has 13 residues. The CDR3 nucleotides are TGTGCCAGCAGCACAGACAGGGTAGACGAGCAGTACGTC. This sequence encodes CASSTDRVDEQYV.